This record covers a single T cell receptor (beta chain). Its binding antigen is unknown. It has no much larger one-base neighbor in the sample; base qualities were not kept. The library was built by means of PCR. TCRdb names Illumina HiSeq 2500 as the instrument used. To reduce PCR and sequencing biases, unique molecular identifiers were incorporated into the TCR beta cDNA libraries. Every 1 to 10 million input T cells yielded roughly 500,000 cDNA molecules, meaning each molecule approximated one T cell. The same protocol used for the earlier healthy control dataset was applied to prepare and sequence the patient libraries. Within a given batch, samples were prepared together, multiplexed and sequenced on the same HiSeq lane. Processing in the source paper ran as follows. Raw barcoded reads were processed with MIGEC, and single-read molecular identifier groups were discarded before consensus assembly and CDR3 extraction. Clonotype tables were post-analysed with VDJtools, and diversity was normalized by down-sampling all datasets to the smallest sample size. To correct batch-related cross-sample contamination, repertoire overlap clustering matched CDR3 amino acid sequences but not nucleotide sequences. TCRdb itself trimmed the public reads at Q25 with fastp, ran MiXCR and retained productive beta chains. CDR3 protein sequences are deduplicated, and each keeps its most common genes and DNA. Clone size and V and J calls follow TCRdb, not the original study. The sample table holds 750,000 to 900,000 distinct CDR3 sequences, of which about 43% were seen once. The top ten clones comprise roughly 4.9% of the sample.

The data are from a study of post-analysis software for immune sequencing data (dated by TCRdb to the mid-2010s). For the study in its entirety: Disease courses on record covered relapsing-remitting, secondary progressive and progressive-relapsing multiple sclerosis, though some patients had no subtype annotation. Patient repertoires were compared against some twelve previously published healthy control repertoires from donors aged about 6 to 27 years. A subset of samples was prepared in parallel using single-end sample barcoding, then pooled and co-amplified after Illumina adapter ligation. What the work shows at the level of the full study, not this receptor alone: Compared with controls, multiple sclerosis patients had significantly lower normalized Chao1 diversity, a finding suggesting substantial peripheral T-cell clonal expansion. Direct clustering with F measure showed strong co-clustering of samples prepared in the same batch, prompting a batch-effect correction. The multiple sclerosis patient group was slightly younger than the control group. Roughly 5 TRBV segments, including TRBV5-6, TRBV5-1 and TRBV20-1, were significantly more frequent in patients than controls.

CDR1 and CDR2, looked up from the germline V gene, are KGHDR and SFDVKD. The CDR3 runs 15 residues from the cysteine to the phenylalanine. CDR3 DNA is the only sequence kept; it has 45 bases, read in frame from the first base. Deletion took 4 bases off V and 0 bases off J, with a span of 11 bases between the germline ends. TCR beta repertoires were profiled from peripheral blood of roughly 13 young patients with multiple sclerosis to demonstrate the VDJtools post-analysis software. The patients with multiple sclerosis were children and adolescents between about 6 and 16 years of age. The sequence is built from TRBV24-1 and TRBJ2-5, with the D gene uncertain. This sequence originates from a girl between 10 and 17 years old with multiple sclerosis. Sequencing input: blood. The CDR3 corresponds to CATSDQRLYQETQYF. The DNA sequence is given as TGTGCCACCAGTGACCAACGATTGTACCAAGAGACCCAGTACTTC.